These 13 T cell receptor beta chains were all obtained from the same sample, sequenced in a study of T cells in localized non-small cell lung cancer. The assay was immunoSEQ multiplex PCR, and TCRdb's table has in-frame clones only and misses some. This table has fewer than 2,500 clones, 25% to 40% appearing once. Sequenced material: normal lung tissue next to the tumor, taken before any cancer treatment. The receptors stem from a male donor older than 55 with stage I squamous cell lung carcinoma.

This clone was observed a few times. A junction end diverges from the germline sequence, so it may reflect a read error. V usage is TRBV28 and J usage is TRBJ1-1; no clear D. CDR3 length: 13 residues. The V gene's germline CDR1 is MDHEN and CDR2 SYDVKM. CDR3 residues: CASSLGGNAEAFF. Here the CDR3 DNA reads TGTGCCAGCAGTCTTGGAGGGAACGCTGAAGCTTTCTTT. The variable domain in full, completed from reference TRBV28 and TRBJ1-1, reads DVKVTQSSRYLVKRTGEKVFLECVQDMDHENMFWYRQDPGLGLRLIYFSYDVKMKEKGDIPEGYSVSREKKERFSLILESASTNQTSMYLCASSLGGNAEAFFGQGTRLTVV.

J is TRBJ2-2 and V is TRBV18; perhaps TRBD1 as D (5 bases). The J call is uncertain, as TRBJ1-3 better fits the DNA end. This CDR3 contains 13 residues. The germline V gene has CDR1 KGHSH and CDR2 LQKENI. In DNA form, the CDR3 reads TGTGCCAGCTCACCACCCAGGGAAAACACCATATATTTT. This translates into CASSPPRENTIYF.

This chain joins TRBV30 and TRBJ1-2; the match to TRBD1 covers 9 bases. With 1 base clipped from V and 7 bases from J, the junction kept 19 bases outside the gene matches. The CDR3 loop spans 18 amino acids. Per germline, CDR1 GTSNPN and CDR2 SVGIG (reference sequence). The CDR3 nucleotides are TGTGCCTGGAGTGGCGCGGAGACCCGGACAGGGGAGAGGGTTGGCTACACCTTC. Translation gives CAWSGAETRTGERVGYTF.

The sample holds a few counts of this clone. The chain uses TRBV8-2 and TRBJ1-1; TRBD1, as called in the table, went unchecked against the DNA. TRBV8-2 is recorded as a pseudogene. The CDR3 has 15 residues. This CDR3 is CASSPRQSLNTEAFF. In nucleotides, the CDR3 is TGTGCCAGCAGCCCTCGACAGTCTCTGAACACTGAAGCTTTCTTT.

This clone ranks as medium-sized. The rearrangement uses TRBV11-3 and TRBJ2-7; 9 bases match TRBD2. The CDR3 extends over 15 amino acids. From germline, CDR1 is SGHNT and CDR2 YENEEA. J was trimmed by 1 base and V by 2 bases; bases with no gene match: 3. The CDR3 DNA reads as TGTGCCAGCAGCTTAAGGCGGGAGGGTTCCTACGAGCAGTACTTC. This sequence encodes CASSLRREGSYEQYF.

The rearrangement links TRBV6-8 to TRBJ1-2; TRBD1 is a possible D gene (6 bases). Per the germline V gene, CDR1 is MNHGY and CDR2 is SAAAGT. V was cut by 4 bases and J by 6 bases, with 12 bases left in between. The CDR3 has 13 amino acids. The CDR3: CASSSPRQDGYTF. CDR3 nucleotides: TGTGCCAGCAGTTCCCCCCGACAGGATGGCTACACCTTC.

This clone is judged medium-sized (0.01 to 0.1%). The chain links TRBV6-8 to TRBJ1-2; tentative D call: TRBD1 (5 bases). Looked up from germline, CDR1 is MNHGY and CDR2 is SAAAGT. There are 12 residues in the CDR3. V lost 9 bases, J lost 8 bases, and 16 bases lay in between. The CDR3 sequence is CASQGEGMGYTF. CDR3 sequence (DNA): TGTGCCAGTCAAGGGGAGGGTATGGGCTACACCTTC.

By share of the sample, this clone is large. The gene calls are TRBV6-8 and TRBJ1-5; 7 nucleotides align to TRBD1. The V segment lost 5 bases and the J segment 0 bases; nucleotides outside the gene matches: 10. The germline gives CDR1 MNHGY, CDR2 SAAAGT. This CDR3 region has 17 residues. This chain's CDR3 is CASSSNQGENSNQPQHF. The CDR3 region has the DNA TGTGCCAGCAGTAGCAATCAGGGGGAGAATAGCAATCAGCCCCAGCATTTT.

V is TRBV19 and J is TRBJ1-4; TRBD1 matches at 9 bases. V was clipped by 5 bases and J by 0 bases; unmatched bases: 7. The germline CDR1 and CDR2 sequences are LNHDA and SQIVND (reference sequence). This CDR3 region has 17 residues. Here the CDR3 reads CASSLTGGYATNEKLFF. DNA for the CDR3: TGTGCCAGTAGTTTAACAGGGGGCTACGCAACTAATGAAAAACTGTTTTTT.

This clone showed up just a few times. This chain connects TRBV28 to TRBJ1-1; D gene ambiguous. Trimming shortened V by 2 bases and J by 0 bases, and 1 base separated the two germline ends. Per germline, CDR1 MDHEN and CDR2 SYDVKM. The CDR3 length is 12 residues. The CDR3 protein is CASSLMNTEAFF. CDR3 DNA sequence: TGTGCCAGCAGTTTAATGAACACTGAAGCTTTCTTT.

This clone is classed as medium-sized. Different DNA sequences within this sample yield the same CDR3. The gene calls are TRBV9 and TRBJ2-3; D is possibly TRBD2 (5 bases). CDR3 length equals 15 residues. The ends were cut back, 2 bases at V and 0 bases at J, with 10 bases in the middle. The germline V gene encodes CDR1 SGDLS and CDR2 YYNGEE. This CDR3 reads CASSVTRLSTDTQYF. CDR3 bases: TGTGCCAGCAGCGTGACGCGACTAAGCACAGATACGCAGTATTTT.

This clone was seen a handful of times. The chain uses TRBV12-5 and TRBJ1-2; no definite D call. Germline V gene lookup returns CDR1 LGHNT and CDR2 FRNRAP. Trimming took 4 bases from V and 4 from J, leaving 16 bases between them. This CDR3 contains 15 residues. DNA of the CDR3: TGTGCTAGTGGTTCTGATATCCAGACTTTCTATGGCTACACCTTC. Protein: CASGSDIQTFYGYTF.

The rearrangement joins TRBV11-3 to TRBJ2-2; 10 positions agree with TRBD2. CDR3 length: 19 amino acids. Germline lookup yields CDR1 SGHNT and CDR2 YENEEA. Germline trimming cut 3 bases from V and 2 bases from J; bases unmatched to any gene: 12. CDR3 in DNA: TGTGCCAGCAGCTTCCCGGGATTAGCGGGGGGTCCAAACACCGGGGAGCTGTTTTTT. It yields the protein CASSFPGLAGGPNTGELFF.